The 11 T cell receptor beta chains given below trace back to one sample, sequenced in a study of blood T cell repertoires in COVID-19. The assay was immunoSEQ multiplex PCR, and TCRdb's table has in-frame clones only and misses some. The sample includes fewer than 250,000 clones, around 86% of them seen just once. Sequences were obtained from PBMCs or T cells enriched from blood (not recorded which). The receptor source for this set is a woman in her 40s in a cohort exposed to, infected with or recovered from COVID-19 (not recorded which).

This chain links TRBV7-8 with TRBJ2-5; D perhaps matches TRBD1 (6 bases). CDR1 is SGHVS and CDR2 is FQNEAQ in the germline V gene. This CDR3 has 15 residues. Deletions cut 3 bases from V and 1 base from J, with 12 bases between. The CDR3 is CASSLNRATQETQYF. The CDR3 coding sequence is TGTGCCAGCAGCTTGAACAGGGCGACCCAAGAGACCCAGTACTTC.

The CDR3 coding sequence is TGTGCCAGCAGCCAAGTCGGGACAGGGGATTCATCCGGGGAGCTGTTTTTT. Its translation is CASSQVGTGDSSGELFF. The genes are TRBV4-2 and TRBJ2-2, with 10 nucleotides matching TRBD1. J was trimmed by 6 bases and V by 1 base; bases with no gene match: 8. From germline, CDR1 is LGHNA and CDR2 YNFKEQ. CDR3 length: 17 residues.

This clone was counted once. The V call is TRBV24-1, the J call TRBJ2-1, with TRBD1 matching 8 bases. Germline values: CDR1 KGHDR, CDR2 SFDVKD. This CDR3 contains 13 residues. After removal of 5 bases from V and 6 bases from J, the junction contained 2 bases not matched to a gene. CDR3 residues: CATSGDRRNEQFF. CDR3 nucleotides: TGTGCCACCAGTGGGGACAGGCGCAATGAGCAGTTCTTC.

This sequence joins TRBV3-1 (or the pseudogene TRBV3-2) and TRBJ2-7; D unresolved. Trimming took 4 bases from V and 7 from J, leaving 23 bases between them. This CDR3 has 16 residues. The germline CDR1 and CDR2 sequences are LGHDT and YNNKEL (reference sequence). DNA for the CDR3: TGTGCCAGCAGCCCAGAATCTCTACCTTCTTCGCGTGAGCAGTACTTC. Translated: CASSPESLPSSREQYF.

The chain links TRBV10-1 to TRBJ2-2, with TRBD1 matching 9 bases. Germline V gene sequence: CDR1 WNHNN, CDR2 SYGVQD (reference sequence). The CDR3 loop spans 15 amino acids. The V gene end was trimmed by 4 bases and the J gene end by 5 bases; junction bases not matched to a gene: 5. The CDR3 protein is CASSGTGVGTGELFF. As DNA, the CDR3 is TGCGCCAGCAGTGGGACAGGGGTAGGGACCGGGGAGCTGTTTTTT.

The V gene is TRBV3-1 (or the pseudogene TRBV3-2), the J gene TRBJ2-1; 9 positions match TRBD2. The CDR3 length is 16 residues. Per the germline V gene, CDR1 is LGHDT and CDR2 is YNNKEL (reference sequence). V lost 1 base, J lost 1 base, and 2 bases stayed unmatched. The CDR3 region has the DNA TGTGCCAGCAGCCAAGCGCTAGCGGGATCCTACAATGAGCAGTTCTTC. It specifies CASSQALAGSYNEQFF.

With regard to this clone: Mismatch with germline at one junction end may stem from a read error. Other DNA variants within this sample encode the same CDR3. This rearrangement joins TRBV2 to TRBJ1-1; 8 nucleotides agree with TRBD1. This CDR3 is built from 14 residues. CDR1 and CDR2 from the germline V gene are SNHLY and FYNNEI. CDR3 amino acids: CASSGVRGLAEAFF. The CDR3, as DNA: TGTGCCAGCAGTGGAGTCAGGGGGCTCGCTGAAGCTTTTTTT. The complete variable domain, with remaining parts taken from reference TRBV2 and TRBJ1-1, reads EPEVTQTPSHQVTQMGQEVILRCVPISNHLYFYWYRQILGQKVEFLVSFYNNEISEKSEIFDDQFSVERPDGSNFTLKIRSTKLEDSAMYFCASSGVRGLAEAFFGQGTRLTVV.

The chain has TRBV18 and TRBJ1-1; D is unresolved. CDR1 and CDR2 (germline): KGHSH, LQKENI. Trimming took 6 bases from V and 3 from J, leaving 14 bases between them. CDR3 length equals 14 residues. The CDR3 bases are TGTGCCAGCTCCCGGGAAGGAAAGGACACTGAAGCTTTCTTT. Translation: CASSREGKDTEAFF.

The chain carries TRBV5-8 and TRBJ1-2; D possibly corresponds to TRBD1 (6 bases). This CDR3 spans 18 amino acids. Germline values: CDR1 SGHTS, CDR2 YDEGEE. V lost 7 bases to trimming and J lost 8 bases, with 33 bases between them. This CDR3 is CASERRAGTTRRPWGYTF. The CDR3 bases are TGTGCCAGCGAACGCAGGGCAGGGACAACTCGTCGCCCTTGGGGCTACACCTTC.

In nucleotides, the CDR3 is TGTGCCAGCAGCCCCTCTAGCGGAGCGAACAATGAGCAGTTCTTC. As protein: CASSPSSGANNEQFF. The chain joins TRBV7-9 to TRBJ2-1; 7 bases are a match to TRBD2. Germline assignment: CDR1 SEHNR and CDR2 FQNEAQ (reference sequence). This CDR3 contains 15 residues. Trimming at V came to 5 bases and at J to 5 bases, leaving 9 bases not matched to a gene. Full variable domain (missing parts from reference TRBV7-9 and TRBJ2-1): DTGVSQNPRHKITKRGQNVTFRCDPISEHNRLYWYRQTLGQGPEFLTYFQNEAQLEKSRLLSDRFSAERPKGSFSTLEIQRTEQGDSAMYLCASSPSSGANNEQFFGPGTRLTVL.

The V and J genes are TRBV19 and TRBJ2-7, with 8 nucleotides matching TRBD1. Germline assignment: CDR1 LNHDA and CDR2 SQIVND (reference sequence). V lost 6 bases to trimming and J lost 4 bases; unmatched junction nucleotides: 11. The length of the CDR3 is 15 residues. For the CDR3, the DNA is TGTGCCAGTAGCAGTAACAGGGGGGCCCCTTACGAGCAGTACTTC. The encoded protein is CASSSNRGAPYEQYF.